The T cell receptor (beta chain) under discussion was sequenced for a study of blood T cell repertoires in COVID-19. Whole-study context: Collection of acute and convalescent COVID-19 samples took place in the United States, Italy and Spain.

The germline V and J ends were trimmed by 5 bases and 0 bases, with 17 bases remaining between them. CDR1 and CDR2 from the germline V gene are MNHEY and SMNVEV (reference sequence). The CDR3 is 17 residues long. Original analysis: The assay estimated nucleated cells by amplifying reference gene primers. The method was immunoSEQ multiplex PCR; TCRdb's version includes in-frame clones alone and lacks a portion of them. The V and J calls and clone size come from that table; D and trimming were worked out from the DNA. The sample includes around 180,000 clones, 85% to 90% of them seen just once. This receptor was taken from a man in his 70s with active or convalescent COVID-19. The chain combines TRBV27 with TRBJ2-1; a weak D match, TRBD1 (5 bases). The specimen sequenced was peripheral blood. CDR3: CASSLGRQPSSYNEQFF. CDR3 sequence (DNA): TGTGCCAGCAGTCTAGGAAGACAGCCCAGCTCCTACAATGAGCAGTTCTTC.